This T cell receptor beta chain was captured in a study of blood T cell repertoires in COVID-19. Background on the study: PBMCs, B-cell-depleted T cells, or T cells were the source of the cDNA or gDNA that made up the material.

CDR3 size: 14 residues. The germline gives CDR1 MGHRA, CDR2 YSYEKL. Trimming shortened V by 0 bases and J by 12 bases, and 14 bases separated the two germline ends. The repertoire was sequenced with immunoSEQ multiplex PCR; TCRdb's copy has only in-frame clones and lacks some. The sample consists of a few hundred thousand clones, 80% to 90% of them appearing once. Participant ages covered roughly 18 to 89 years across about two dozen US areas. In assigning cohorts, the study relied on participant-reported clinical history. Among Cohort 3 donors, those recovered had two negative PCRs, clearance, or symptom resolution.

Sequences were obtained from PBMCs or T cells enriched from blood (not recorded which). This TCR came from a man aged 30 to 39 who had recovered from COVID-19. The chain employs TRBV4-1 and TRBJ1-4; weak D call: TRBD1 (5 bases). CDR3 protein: CASSQDPVQVELFF. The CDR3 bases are TGCGCCAGCAGCCAAGATCCCGTACAGGTCGAACTGTTTTTT.